Presented here are 28 T cell receptor beta chains from one specimen sequenced in a study of blood T cell repertoires in COVID-19. Sequenced by immunoSEQ multiplex PCR; TCRdb stores in-frame clones only, minus some. This sample yields 85,000 to 100,000 clones, of which about 86% are seen a single time; under 15% belongs to the top ten. Sequences were obtained from peripheral blood. These receptors were obtained from a woman aged 60-75 years in a cohort sampled during active or convalescent COVID-19.

This sequence joins TRBV28 and TRBJ1-5; 7 bases map to TRBD1. The CDR3 is 16 amino acids. Germline CDR1 reads MDHEN; CDR2 reads SYDVKM. V shed 2 bases, J shed 3 bases, and the junction held 7 bases outside the gene matches. The CDR3 reads CASSLKLGQINQPQHF. The CDR3 coding sequence is TGTGCCAGCAGTTTAAAATTGGGACAGATCAATCAGCCCCAGCATTTT.

The gene calls are TRBV2 and TRBJ1-3; TRBD1 matches at 7 bases. The CDR3 totals 14 residues. Germline values: CDR1 SNHLY, CDR2 FYNNEI. V dropped 6 bases and J dropped 8; count of bases not matched to a gene: 10. The CDR3 protein is CASRAGQPLYTIYF. The CDR3 DNA reads as TGTGCCAGCAGGGCGGGACAGCCCCTATACACCATATATTTT.

The CDR3 here is CASSQKGQGIGNYGYTF. In DNA form, the CDR3 reads TGTGCCAGCAGCCAAAAGGGACAGGGGATAGGTAACTATGGCTACACCTTC. The rearrangement uses TRBV4-2 and TRBJ1-2; TRBD1 aligns across 10 bases. With V trimmed by 2 bases and J by 1 base, 7 bases remained unmatched. The CDR3 contains 17 residues. In germline, CDR1 is LGHNA, CDR2 YNFKEQ.

The V and J genes are TRBV5-6 and TRBJ2-1; D is perhaps TRBD2 (6 bases). CDR1 is SGHDT, CDR2 YYEEEE, per germline. Trimming left V 2 bases short and J 3 bases short, with 12 bases between. This CDR3 comprises 15 residues. CDR3 sequence reads: CASSFGDWGYNEQFF. CDR3 DNA: TGTGCCAGCAGCTTCGGGGACTGGGGCTACAATGAGCAGTTCTTC.

The chain is built from TRBV11-1 and TRBJ1-1; the match to TRBD1 covers 7 bases. The CDR3 sequence is 15 residues long. Losses at the gene ends were 7 bases for V and 1 base for J; bases not matched to a gene: 9. Germline V gives CDR1 SGHAT, CDR2 FQDESV (reference sequence). The CDR3 reads CASTRDRVRNTEAFF. Here the CDR3 DNA reads TGTGCCAGCACGCGAGACAGGGTTAGGAACACTGAAGCTTTCTTT.

The CDR3 loop is CASSPQNPLGGELFF. CDR3 bases: TGTGCCAGCAGCCCCCAAAACCCTCTAGGCGGGGAGCTGTTTTTT. The rearrangement joins TRBV3-1 (or the pseudogene TRBV3-2) to TRBJ2-2; D gene uncertain. V lost 4 bases and J lost 7, with 16 bases in between. The germline V gene encodes CDR1 LGHDT and CDR2 YNNKEL (reference sequence). The CDR3 runs to 15 residues.

This clone showed up just a few times. The V call is TRBV28, the J call TRBJ1-2, with D unclear. V dropped 3 bases and J dropped 2 bases, with 10 bases sitting between them. From germline, CDR1 is MDHEN and CDR2 SYDVKM. The CDR3 runs to 14 residues. The CDR3 reads CASSFGLGNYGYTF. DNA of the CDR3: TGTGCCAGCAGTTTCGGACTCGGAAACTATGGCTACACCTTC.

CDR3 nucleotide sequence: TGTGCCAGCAGTTATGGGACTACGCAAGAGACCCAGTACTTC. This gives the protein CASSYGTTQETQYF. This chain links TRBV27 with TRBJ2-5, with 7 bases matching TRBD2. J was trimmed by 2 bases and V by 4 bases; bases with no gene match: 4. CDR3 size: 14 residues. Germline assignment: CDR1 MNHEY and CDR2 SMNVEV (reference sequence).

The J gene is TRBJ2-3, the V gene TRBV6-5, with D possibly TRBD2 on 7 matching bases. The length of the CDR3 is 15 residues. The V gene's germline CDR1 is MNHEY and CDR2 SVGAGI. Deletions cut 4 bases from V and 2 bases from J, with 13 bases between. The CDR3 loop is CASSWRGGLTDTQYF. As DNA, the CDR3 is TGTGCCAGCAGTTGGAGGGGGGGCCTCACAGATACGCAGTATTTT.

The chain couples TRBV5-4 to TRBJ2-5, with D perhaps matching TRBD1 (7 bases). The CDR3 is made up of 14 amino acids. Germline assignment: CDR1 SGHNT and CDR2 YYREEE (reference sequence). V was cut by 4 bases and J by 0 bases, with 10 bases left in between. CDR3: CASSRGTDQETQYF. The DNA for the CDR3 is TGTGCCAGCAGCCGGGGGACAGACCAAGAGACCCAGTACTTC. The entire variable domain, with the rest obtained from reference TRBV5-4 and TRBJ2-5, is as follows: ETGVTQSPTHLIKTRGQQVTLRCSSQSGHNTVSWYQQALGQGPQFIFQYYREEENGRGNFPPRFSGLQFPNYSSELNVNALELDDSALYLCASSRGTDQETQYFGPGTRLLVL.

This sequence joins TRBV7-3 and TRBJ1-1; D uncertain. Trimming removed 4 bases from V and 3 bases from J, with 9 bases in between. Germline V gene sequence: CDR1 SGHTA, CDR2 FQGTGA. The CDR3 totals 13 residues. In DNA form, the CDR3 reads TGTGCCAGCAGCTCCTACGGGGACACTGAAGCTTTCTTT. Translated, it gives CASSSYGDTEAFF. Full variable domain (remainder filled in from reference TRBV7-3 and TRBJ1-1): GAGVSQTPSNKVTEKGKYVELRCDPISGHTALYWYRQSLGQGPEFLIYFQGTGAADDSGLPNDRFFAVRPEGSVSTLKIQRTERGDSAVYLCASSSYGDTEAFFGQGTRLTVV.

This clone appeared a single time. J is TRBJ1-1 and V is TRBV15; D remains ambiguous. The CDR3 length is 14 residues. Between the trimmed V and J ends, which lost 0 bases and 0 bases, there was a span of 5 bases. Germline-derived CDR1 and CDR2 are LNHNV and YYDKDF (reference sequence). This chain's CDR3 is CATSRDRLNTEAFF. In DNA, the CDR3 is TGTGCCACCAGCAGAGACAGGTTGAACACTGAAGCTTTCTTT.

The chain employs TRBV5-1 and TRBJ1-1; tentatively, D is TRBD1 (6 bases). This CDR3 contains 16 residues. CDR1 is SGHRS and CDR2 is YFSETQ in the germline V gene. V was clipped by 2 bases and J by 2 bases, with 16 bases between them. The CDR3 DNA sequence: TGCGCCAGCAGCTTCGGGGGGGCGCGTAGAAACACTGAAGCTTTCTTT. It is translated as CASSFGGARRNTEAFF. Variable domain in full (rest from reference TRBV5-1 and TRBJ1-1): KAGVTQTPRYLIKTRGQQVTLSCSPISGHRSVSWYQQTPGQGLQFLFEYFSETQRNKGNFPGRFSGRQFSNSRSEMNVSTLELGDSALYLCASSFGGARRNTEAFFGQGTRLTVV.

J is TRBJ2-7 and V is TRBV19, with TRBD2 matching over 15 bases. CDR1 and CDR2 (germline): LNHDA, SQIVND (reference sequence). V lost 4 bases, J lost 2 bases, and 3 bases stayed unmatched. This CDR3 region has 16 residues. The CDR3 reads CASSTGLAGGPYEQYF. The CDR3 DNA reads TGTGCCAGTAGTACCGGACTAGCGGGGGGGCCCTACGAGCAGTACTTC.

The chain is built from TRBV7-3 and TRBJ2-2; the match to TRBD2 covers 10 bases. The CDR3 loop spans 18 amino acids. The V gene end was trimmed by 3 bases and the J gene end by 5 bases; junction bases not matched to a gene: 12. Germline V gene lookup returns CDR1 SGHTA and CDR2 FQGTGA. CDR3 in amino acids: CASSFSGRTRLWTGELFF. The CDR3 DNA is TGTGCCAGCAGCTTTAGCGGGAGGACTCGGTTGTGGACCGGGGAGCTGTTTTTT.

This clone was recorded a few times. The chain joins TRBV6-4 to TRBJ2-7, with 10 bases matching TRBD1. The J segment lost 4 bases and the V segment lost 8 bases, leaving 14 bases of the junction unmatched. The CDR3 is 16 residues long. Germline V gene sequence: CDR1 MRHNA, CDR2 SNTAGT. In DNA, the CDR3 is TGTGCCAGCGTCGACAGGGGGCAGGGAGATCCATACGAGCAGTACTTC. It codes for CASVDRGQGDPYEQYF.

The V call is TRBV11-2, the J call TRBJ1-1, with a weak D call TRBD1 (5 bases). The CDR3 is made up of 14 amino acids. Per germline, CDR1 SGHAT and CDR2 FQNNGV. Trimming removed 5 bases at V and 0 bases at J, with 10 bases between. CDR3 in DNA: TGTGCCAGCAGCCGGACACTTTTGAACACTGAAGCTTTCTTT. Translating it yields CASSRTLLNTEAFF.

The V call is TRBV30, the J call TRBJ2-3, with TRBD2 matching over 8 bases. The CDR3 is 15 amino acids. Germline V lookup: CDR1 GTSNPN, CDR2 SVGIG (reference sequence). Trimming removed 2 bases from V and 1 base from J; junction bases left unmatched: 5. The CDR3 here is CAWSPFGGGTDTQYF. The CDR3 DNA follows: TGTGCCTGGAGTCCTTTCGGGGGGGGCACAGATACGCAGTATTTT.

J is TRBJ2-3 and V is TRBV10-3; TRBD2 matches 14 bases. Trimming cost V 5 bases and J 6 bases; bases outside gene matches: 10. The CDR3 spans 17 residues. The germline CDR1 and CDR2 sequences are ENHRY and SYGVKD. The DNA for the CDR3 is TGTGCCATCAGTCCCAACTCCCGACTAGCGGGGGGGGATACGCAGTATTTT. Protein sequence: CAISPNSRLAGGDTQYF.

This clone was seen once. The V and J genes are TRBV21-1 and TRBJ2-1; TRBD1 reflects the table's D call only, with no check against the DNA. TRBV21-1 corresponds to a pseudogene. The CDR3 covers 15 residues. The CDR3 DNA reads as TGTGCCAGCAGCAAAATCAGGGGCGAATACCAAGGGCAGTTCTTC. This gives the protein CASSKIRGEYQGQFF.

This chain links TRBV30 with TRBJ1-3; no clear D gene. Per germline, CDR1 GTSNPN and CDR2 SVGIG (reference sequence). The ends were cut back, 7 bases at V and 2 bases at J, with 9 bases in the middle. CDR3 length equals 12 residues. The CDR3 protein is CAFHRAGNTIYF. CDR3 DNA sequence: TGTGCCTTCCATCGGGCTGGAAACACCATATATTTT. Combining the CDR3 with reference TRBV30 and TRBJ1-3 gives the whole variable domain SQTIHQWPATLVQPVGSPLSLECTVEGTSNPNLYWYRQAAGRGLQLLFYSVGIGQISSEVPQNLSASRPQDRQFILSSKKLLLSDSGFYLCAFHRAGNTIYFGEGSWLTVV.

This sequence joins TRBV7-3 and TRBJ2-5; the D gene is possibly TRBD2 (6 bases). The CDR3 contains 15 residues. Germline CDR1 SGHTA, CDR2 FQGTGA. Between the trimmed V and J ends, which lost 0 bases and 2 bases, there was a span of 10 bases. The CDR3 here is CASSLTGTSQETQYF. The CDR3 DNA follows: TGTGCCAGCAGCTTAACCGGGACTTCTCAAGAGACCCAGTACTTC.

The chain is built from TRBV30 and TRBJ1-1; 8 positions match TRBD1. The CDR3 length is 15 residues. Looked up from germline, CDR1 is GTSNPN and CDR2 is SVGIG (reference sequence). V was pared by 3 bases and J by 1 base, with 7 bases of the junction left unmatched. The CDR3 nucleotides read TGTGCCTGGAGGGTGCAGGGGGCAGGGAACACTGAAGCTTTCTTT. It yields the protein CAWRVQGAGNTEAFF.

This clone was picked up one time. This chain joins TRBV18 and TRBJ2-1; possibly TRBD1 for D (6 bases). The V gene lost 3 bases and the J gene lost 0 bases, with 9 bases spanning the gap. The CDR3 extends over 15 amino acids. The germline V gene encodes CDR1 KGHSH and CDR2 LQKENI. CDR3 bases: TGTGCCAGCTCACCCCGACAGGACTCCTACAATGAGCAGTTCTTC. Residues: CASSPRQDSYNEQFF.

The genes are TRBV28 and TRBJ2-3, with 9 bases that match TRBD2. Per the germline V gene, CDR1 is MDHEN and CDR2 is SYDVKM. The CDR3 is 14 residues long. J gave up 4 bases and V 5 bases, and 4 bases lay outside the gene matches. DNA of the CDR3: TGTGCCAGCAGTCGTAGCGGGAGCCCAGATACGCAGTATTTT. Translated: CASSRSGSPDTQYF. The full variable domain, in which reference TRBV28 and TRBJ2-3 provide the parts outside the CDR3, is DVKVTQSSRYLVKRTGEKVFLECVQDMDHENMFWYRQDPGLGLRLIYFSYDVKMKEKGDIPEGYSVSREKKERFSLILESASTNQTSMYLCASSRSGSPDTQYFGPGTRLTVL.

The chain's CDR3 is CASSIYRGGSYEQYF. CDR3 sequence (DNA): TGTGCCAGTAGTATTTACAGGGGGGGGTCCTACGAGCAGTACTTC. The V and J genes are TRBV19 and TRBJ2-7; D perhaps matches TRBD1 (8 bases). Trimming shortened V by 3 bases and J by 1 base, and 13 bases separated the two germline ends. Germline CDR1 and CDR2: LNHDA and SQIVND (reference sequence). CDR3 size: 15 residues.

This chain uses TRBV19 with TRBJ1-6; 9 nucleotides match TRBD1. The CDR3 runs to 15 residues. The V segment lost 7 bases and the J segment 7 bases; nucleotides outside the gene matches: 8. Germline V lookup: CDR1 LNHDA, CDR2 SQIVND (reference sequence). The CDR3 sequence is CASTPGGTGNSPLHF. As DNA, the CDR3 is TGTGCCAGTACCCCGGGGGGGACAGGGAATTCACCCCTCCACTTT.

A single count supports this clone. The V and J genes are TRBV3-1 (or the pseudogene TRBV3-2) and TRBJ2-7, with TRBD2 identical over 11 bases. CDR3 length equals 15 residues. Germline CDR1 is LGHDT and CDR2 is YNNKEL (reference sequence). V lost 6 bases to trimming and J lost 6 bases; unmatched junction nucleotides: 10. The CDR3 DNA sequence: TGTGCCAGCAGTGAGATAGCGGGAGGGCCGTTCGAGCAGTACTTC. The encoded protein is CASSEIAGGPFEQYF.